The 13 T cell receptor beta chains presented below share a single source sample, sequenced in a study of T cells expressing NK-cell markers. TCRdb re-analyzed the 5' RACE reads; it lists each CDR3 protein once, without DNA. Found here are 450,000 to 600,000 distinct CDR3 sequences; the top ten clones hold roughly 3.5%. Material for sequencing was blood T cells: a sorted CD56 or NKG2C T cell subset, CD4+ or CD8+ T cells, or bulk PBMC T cells (not recorded which). The receptors come from a man aged 18 to 30 in good health.

The chain has TRBV5-1 and TRBJ1-4; the D gene TCRdb calls, TRBD1, cannot be checked with no DNA. Looked up from germline, CDR1 is SGHRS and CDR2 is YFSETQ. This CDR3 comprises 16 residues. The chain's CDR3 is CASSLEVRRDREKLFF.

V and J are TRBV27 and TRBJ2-5. Germline V gene lookup returns CDR1 MNHEY and CDR2 SMNVEV (reference sequence). This CDR3 region has 13 residues. The CDR3 protein is CASSQIEKETQYF.

CDR3 region: CASSQRRLRVSGNTIYF. The genes are TRBV3-1 and TRBJ1-3. CDR1 and CDR2 from the germline V gene are LGHDT and YNNKEL (reference sequence). CDR3 length: 17 residues. The complete variable domain, with remaining parts taken from reference TRBV3-1 and TRBJ1-3, reads DTAVSQTPKYLVTQMGNDKSIKCEQNLGHDTMYWYKQDSKKFLKIMFSYNNKELIINETVPNRFSPKSPDKAHLNLHINSLELGDSAVYFCASSQRRLRVSGNTIYFGEGSWLTVV.

V is TRBV12-3 or TRBV12-4 and J is TRBJ2-3. The CDR3 contains 12 residues. The CDR3 spells CASSAARDTQYF.

The V gene is TRBV6-5, the J gene TRBJ2-5; there is no DNA to check the TCRdb D call of TRBD2. The CDR3 has 16 residues. CDR1 and CDR2 (germline): MNHEY, SVGAGI. The CDR3 here is CASSWRTSGRRETQYF.

CDR3: CSVVTGIRNQPQHF. V is TRBV29-1 and J is TRBJ1-5; TCRdb picks TRBD1, but there is no DNA to check that call. Germline V gene lookup returns CDR1 SQVTM and CDR2 ANQGSEA. CDR3 length equals 14 residues. Full variable domain (remainder filled in from reference TRBV29-1 and TRBJ1-5): SAVISQKPSRDICQRGTSLTIQCQVDSQVTMMFWYRQQPGQSLTLIATANQGSEATYESGFVIDKFPISRPNLTFSTLTVSNMSPEDSSIYLCSVVTGIRNQPQHFGDGTRLSIL.

The V gene is TRBV11-2, the J gene TRBJ1-1; TCRdb proposes TRBD1, but this gene call is untestable without DNA. This CDR3 has 15 amino acids. The V gene's germline CDR1 is SGHAT and CDR2 FQNNGV. The CDR3 is CASSLAWTENTEAFF.

The V call is TRBV5-5, the J call TRBJ2-1; TCRdb's assignment of TRBD1 cannot be checked, as there is no DNA. This CDR3 contains 13 residues. Germline assignment: CDR1 SGHKS and CDR2 YYEKEE (reference sequence). CDR3 protein: CASIDRDPREQFF.

V and J are TRBV7-8 and TRBJ1-1; absent DNA, TCRdb's TRBD1 call cannot be checked. Germline V CDR1 and CDR2: SGHVS, FQNEAQ. This CDR3 is built from 14 residues. The chain's CDR3 is CASSLSGGDTEAFF.

The chain recombines TRBV10-2 with TRBJ2-3; TCRdb's D call of TRBD1 is untestable without DNA. The CDR3 contains 17 residues. CDR1 WSHSY and CDR2 SAAADI come from the germline V gene. The CDR3 protein is CASSEEVRTGGSDTQYF.

This chain joins TRBV9 and TRBJ2-1; TCRdb proposes TRBD1, but this gene call is untestable without DNA. The CDR3 consists of 16 residues. Germline V gene lookup returns CDR1 SGDLS and CDR2 YYNGEE. The CDR3 sequence is CASSAEQGAMQLTLFF. The variable domain in full, with the rest retrieved from reference TRBV9 and TRBJ2-1, is DSGVTQTPKHLITATGQRVTLRCSPRSGDLSVYWYQQSLDQGLQFLIQYYNGEERAKGNILERFSAQQFPDLHSELNLSSLELGDSALYFCASSAEQGAMQLTLFFGPGTRLTVL.

The chain joins TRBV11-2 to TRBJ2-1. The CDR3 consists of 15 residues. Germline CDR1 reads SGHAT; CDR2 reads FQNNGV. This chain's CDR3 is CASSLRTSFSGEQFF.

The chain carries TRBV6-5 and TRBJ2-1; TCRdb selects TRBD1, and the lack of DNA leaves this call unchecked. Germline CDR1 MNHEY, CDR2 SVGAGI. CDR3 length: 14 residues. CDR3 sequence reads: CASSYTGRGNEQFF.